One and the same sample provided the 18 T cell receptor beta chains below, sequenced in a study of T cells in Graves' hyperthyroidism and ophthalmopathy. Amplified TCR beta CDR3 regions derived from RNA transcripts. First-round RT-PCR of the TCR CDR3 relied on the HTBI primer set. Each CDR3 protein gets one entry after TCRdb re-called the multiplex PCR reads with MiXCR. The table records roughly 530,000 distinct CDR3 sequences, 17% of them present only once. The sequenced material came from blood. All receptors derive from a woman between 18 and 29 years old with Graves' ophthalmopathy.

J is TRBJ2-1 and V is TRBV19, with D hard to call. V shed 3 bases and J shed 1 base, with 16 bases lying between them. CDR3 size: 17 residues. The germline gives CDR1 LNHDA, CDR2 SQIVND (reference sequence). The CDR3 is CASSIGRMALSYNEQFF. For the CDR3, the DNA is TGTGCCAGTAGTATCGGCAGGATGGCTTTGTCCTACAATGAGCAGTTCTTC.

This clonotype was recorded at least ten times. The chain is built from TRBV7-3 and TRBJ2-5; 7 bases align to TRBD1. With 5 bases clipped from V and 2 bases from J, the junction kept 5 bases outside the gene matches. Looked up from germline, CDR1 is SGHTA and CDR2 is FQGTGA. The CDR3 loop spans 14 amino acids. DNA for the CDR3: TGTGCCAGCAGCCCCGGGACAGCACAAGAGACCCAGTACTTC. Translated, it gives CASSPGTAQETQYF.

The sample holds many counts of this clonotype. The genes are TRBV7-3 and TRBJ2-1; the D gene is possibly TRBD1 (6 bases). CDR3 length equals 14 residues. Germline values: CDR1 SGHTA, CDR2 FQGTGA. V shed 5 bases and J shed 9 bases, with 17 bases lying between them. The CDR3 nucleotides are TGTGCCAGCAGCGTTTCTAGGGGGAGTATTGAGCAGTTCTTC. It yields the protein CASSVSRGSIEQFF.

This clonotype was recorded many times. The chain uses TRBV20-1 and TRBJ2-7; the match to TRBD1 covers 7 bases. V trimming: 5 bases; J trimming: 3 bases; junction bases outside the gene matches: 7. The CDR3 is made up of 13 amino acids. Germline loops: CDR1 DFQATT, CDR2 SNEGSKA (reference sequence). The CDR3 nucleotides read TGCAGTGCTCGGACAGGCGCTGGCTACGAGCAGTACTTC. Its translation is CSARTGAGYEQYF.

The V call is TRBV27, the J call TRBJ1-2; TRBD1 agrees at 8 bases. Germline-derived CDR1 and CDR2 are MNHEY and SMNVEV (reference sequence). The V and J ends lost 8 bases and 8 bases, in that order; junction bases with no gene match: 13. This CDR3 comprises 14 residues. The CDR3 DNA follows: TGTGCCAGCGGGGCAGAGACAGGGGCCCTCGGCTACACCTTC. Amino acids: CASGAETGALGYTF.

The V gene is TRBV20-1, the J gene TRBJ1-1, with unresolved D. In germline, CDR1 is DFQATT, CDR2 SNEGSKA (reference sequence). This CDR3 comprises 12 residues. Trimming cost V 5 bases and J 4 bases, with 11 bases left between them. DNA of the CDR3: TGCAGTGCTCCCACAACGGGCACTGAAGCTTTCTTT. Translation gives CSAPTTGTEAFF.

Only a few counts were recorded for this clonotype. This rearrangement joins TRBV7-9 to TRBJ2-7, with D maybe TRBD2 (5 bases). There are 15 residues in the CDR3. Between the trimmed V and J ends, which lost 1 base and 0 bases, there was a span of 10 bases. The germline gives CDR1 SEHNR, CDR2 FQNEAQ (reference sequence). CDR3 residues: CASSLVALGSYEQYF. The CDR3 DNA reads as TGTGCCAGCAGCTTAGTAGCGTTAGGCTCCTACGAGCAGTACTTC.

This clonotype was detected ten times or more. The chain is built from TRBV7-8 and TRBJ2-5; possibly TRBD1 or TRBD2 for D (6 bases each). CDR1 and CDR2 from the germline V gene are SGHVS and FQNEAQ. Trimming took 1 base from V and 2 from J, leaving 11 bases between them. The CDR3 is 15 amino acids. In DNA form, the CDR3 reads TGTGCCAGCAGCTTAGGGAGGGACACTCAAGAGACCCAGTACTTC. As protein: CASSLGRDTQETQYF.

This clonotype was counted many times. The chain links TRBV30 to TRBJ1-1, with 8 bases fitting TRBD1. The CDR3 is made up of 13 amino acids. The V gene end was trimmed by 3 bases and the J gene end by 4 bases; junction bases not matched to a gene: 4. The germline gives CDR1 GTSNPN, CDR2 SVGIG (reference sequence). As DNA, the CDR3 is TGTGCCTGGAGGGACAGGGCTGTCACTGAAGCTTTCTTT. It yields the protein CAWRDRAVTEAFF.

The chain uses TRBV6-1 and TRBJ1-2, with D tentatively TRBD1 (5 bases). CDR3 length: 14 residues. Germline-derived CDR1 and CDR2 are MNHNS and SASEGT. Trimming pared 7 bases from V and 6 bases from J, leaving 18 bases between. CDR3 in amino acids: CASNTNRDRHGYTF. The CDR3 coding sequence is TGTGCCAGCAACACCAACCGGGACCGCCATGGCTACACCTTC.

The chain carries TRBV12-5 and TRBJ1-1; possible D gene TRBD1, 5 bases. CDR1 is LGHNT and CDR2 is FRNRAP in the germline V gene. Deletions cut 0 bases from V and 4 bases from J, with 15 bases between. The CDR3 is 16 amino acids. This chain's CDR3 is CASGLVLEGQGTEAFF. In DNA, the CDR3 is TGTGCTAGTGGTTTGGTACTAGAGGGGCAAGGCACTGAAGCTTTCTTT.

The gene calls are TRBV28 and TRBJ1-1; D uncertain. Trimming shortened V by 6 bases and J by 1 base, and 9 bases separated the two germline ends. The CDR3 has 13 amino acids. Germline V lookup: CDR1 MDHEN, CDR2 SYDVKM. The DNA of the CDR3 is TGTGCCAGCAGCACTGTAGAGAACACTGAAGCTTTCTTT. The encoded protein is CASSTVENTEAFF.

This clonotype appeared many times. The genes are TRBV2 and TRBJ1-1; D is unresolved. Germline loops: CDR1 SNHLY, CDR2 FYNNEI. There are 14 residues in the CDR3. Trimming pared 7 bases from V and 1 base from J, leaving 13 bases between. The DNA for the CDR3 is TGTGCCAGCAATTTGCGGCATTCGAACACTGAAGCTTTCTTT. Amino acids: CASNLRHSNTEAFF.

A remark on this clonotype: Mismatch with germline at one junction end may stem from a read error. The genes are TRBV9 and TRBJ2-5, with 10 bases fitting TRBD1. Germline V gene lookup returns CDR1 SGDLS and CDR2 YYNGEE. This CDR3 has 15 residues. The CDR3 DNA reads as TGCGCCAGCAGCGTACGGGACAGGGGAGAAGGGACCCAGTACTTC. Translated, it gives CASSVRDRGEGTQYF. The complete variable domain, with remaining parts taken from reference TRBV9 and TRBJ2-5, reads DSGVTQTPKHLITATGQRVTLRCSPRSGDLSVYWYQQSLDQGLQFLIQYYNGEERAKGNILERFSAQQFPDLHSELNLSSLELGDSALYFCASSVRDRGEGTQYFGPGTRLLVL.

This clonotype was counted only a few times. The chain joins TRBV6-6 to TRBJ1-2, with TRBD1 matching over 9 bases. The germline gives CDR1 MNHNY, CDR2 SVGAGI (reference sequence). The CDR3 extends over 14 amino acids. The V segment lost 2 bases and the J segment 4 bases; nucleotides outside the gene matches: 2. The CDR3 coding sequence is TGTGCCAGCAGTTACCCGGGACAGGGCTATGGCTACACCTTC. It yields the protein CASSYPGQGYGYTF.

Many counts were recorded for this clonotype. The CDR3: CASSPTGEQYF. CDR3 nucleotide sequence: TGTGCCAGCAGTCCCACCGGGGAGCAGTACTTC. The chain links TRBV28 to TRBJ2-7; D unresolved. The germline gives CDR1 MDHEN, CDR2 SYDVKM. This CDR3 comprises 11 residues. Trimming left V 5 bases short and J 7 bases short, with 9 bases between.

This clonotype was counted many times. The chain carries TRBV28 and TRBJ2-1; TRBD1 matches at 8 bases. V shed 5 bases and J 0 bases; nucleotides not matched to a gene: 0. This CDR3 has 14 residues. CDR1 MDHEN and CDR2 SYDVKM come from the germline V gene. The DNA for the CDR3 is TGTGCCAGCAGTGGACAGGGCTCCTACAATGAGCAGTTCTTC. Protein sequence: CASSGQGSYNEQFF.

Ten or more counts support this clonotype. One junction end does not reproduce the germline sequence, and a read error may be involved. This chain links TRBV11-3 with TRBJ2-5, with D unclear. Germline V gives CDR1 SGHNT, CDR2 YENEEA. CDR3 length: 13 residues. The CDR3: CASSLVYQETQYF. As DNA, the CDR3 is TGTGCCAGCAGTTTAGTCTACCAAGAGACCCAGTACTTC.